This T cell receptor (beta chain) was recorded in a study of T cells in Graves' hyperthyroidism and ophthalmopathy. The sample holds many counts of this clonotype. Amplified TCR beta CDR3 regions came from RNA transcripts. The HTBI primer set served for first-round RT-PCR of the TCR CDR3. One entry per CDR3 protein results from TCRdb running MiXCR on the multiplex PCR reads. The profile shows about 600,000 distinct CDR3 sequences, 14% of them singletons. Together with thyroid ultrasound, orbital computed tomography, serum thyroxine and TRAb, clinical symptoms were used for diagnoses. The source material was blood. The sequence derives from a woman aged 45-65 years with Graves' ophthalmopathy.

The CDR3, as DNA: TGCAGCGCTAAGGGAGTACCCGCGGAAAAGACCCAGTACTTC. Encoded protein: CSAKGVPAEKTQYF. This sequence joins TRBV29-1 and TRBJ2-5; possibly TRBD2 for D (5 bases). Germline CDR1 reads SQVTM; CDR2 reads ANQGSEA. The CDR3 runs 14 residues. Trimming removed 7 bases from V and 6 bases from J, with 21 bases in between.